This T cell receptor beta chain derives from a study of blood T cell repertoires in COVID-19. The table came from immunoSEQ multiplex PCR; TCRdb's copy has only in-frame clones and leaves some out. The table has over 150,000 clones, 80% to 85% seen once. Enrolment of Seattle patients took place during active infection, and they were followed longitudinally. The TCR originated in a woman in her thirties or forties with COVID-19, enrolled during active disease. Sequenced: peripheral blood.

The CDR3 DNA is TGTGCCAGCAGCTTGGGGTGGGGGACTAGCTCTGAGACCCAGTACTTC. The encoded protein is CASSLGWGTSSETQYF. The chain uses TRBV5-4 and TRBJ2-5; TRBD2 aligns across 9 bases. CDR1 is SGHNT and CDR2 is YYREEE in the germline V gene (reference sequence). J gave up 5 bases and V 0 bases, and 8 bases lay outside the gene matches. CDR3 length equals 16 residues.